What follows is one TCR beta chain and its context. Some clones are missing from TCRdb's copy, which holds only in-frame ones; the method was immunoSEQ multiplex PCR. This sample has around 320,000 clones, with under 90% found just once. This CDR3 spans 14 amino acids. Per the germline V gene, CDR1 is SGHAT and CDR2 is FQNNGV. V was trimmed by 7 bases and J by 8 bases, leaving 18 bases between them. The data are from a study of blood T cell repertoires in COVID-19. Sequenced: peripheral blood. This rearrangement joins TRBV11-2 to TRBJ2-1; D is undetermined. The sequence was collected from a woman aged 25-40 years with COVID-19, enrolled during active disease. This CDR3 reads CASNNVGNEDEQFF. The DNA of the CDR3 is TGTGCCAGCAACAATGTGGGTAATGAGGATGAGCAGTTCTTC. Looking up the rest from reference TRBV11-2 and TRBJ2-1 gives the full variable domain: EAGVAQSPRYKIIEKRQSVAFWCNPISGHATLYWYQQILGQGPKLLIQFQNNGVVDDSQLPKDRFSAERLKGVDSTLKIQPAKLEDSAVYLCASNNVGNEDEQFFGPGTRLTVL.